This T cell receptor beta chain was identified during a study of breast tumors, draining lymph nodes, adjacent tissues. TCRdb reanalysed the multiplex PCR reads using MiXCR and keeps one entry per CDR3 protein. In the table there are 150,000 or so distinct CDR3 sequences, about 30% of which are singletons. The CDR3 extends over 18 amino acids. V was clipped by 7 bases and J by 4 bases; unmatched bases: 12. CDR1 is SNHLY and CDR2 is FYNNEI in the germline V gene. This clonotype was observed at least ten times. Breast cancer patients provided tissue from their axillary draining lymph nodes. Sequenced input: axillary lymph node tissue. This chain connects TRBV2 to TRBJ2-3, with 15 bases matching TRBD2. The receptor comes from a female donor with breast cancer. Some clones in this sample may be carry-over from other donors' samples. The CDR3 loop is CASTDGLAGGPSADTQYF. In DNA, the CDR3 is TGTGCCAGCACTGACGGACTAGCGGGGGGGCCATCTGCAGATACGCAGTATTTT.